This is a list of T cell receptor beta chains from one sample in a study of blood T cells in healthy people across ages. Each CDR3 protein is one row after TCRdb ran MiXCR on the 5' RACE reads. The sample includes 450,000 to 650,000 distinct CDR3 sequences, less than 25% of them seen just once. The sample also formed part of further work on T cells of mothers and their children.

Material for sequencing was blood. The receptors were sampled from a boy aged 5-17 years in good health. Both conserved end residues are part of each CDR3. The order of the fields is D gene, V gene, clone size, J gene, CDR3 DNA, CDR3 protein. The D gene is left open where the match is weak. Not all rows give a size; the values are once, few, many and, for expanded clones, a class.

>-|TRBV7-8|many|TRBJ2-7
TGTGCCAGCAGCTTTTCAGACAGGCCGAGGAGGTACTTC
CASSFSDRPRRYF
>-|TRBV7-2|-|TRBJ2-2
TGTGCCAGCAGCAGGCTAGGGGGATCCGGGGAGCTGTTTTTT
CASSRLGGSGELFF
>-|TRBV20-1|-|TRBJ1-1
TGCAGTGCTTGTCCGATGAACACTGAAGCTTTCTTT
CSACPMNTEAFF
>-|TRBV6-2/TRBV6-3|-|TRBJ1-4
TGTGCCAGCCGACAGGATGACAATGAAAAACTGTTTTTT
CASRQDDNEKLFF
>TRBD2|TRBV28|few|TRBJ2-4
TGTGCCAGCAGTTTGGGGGGGGTTGTAAACATTCAGTACTTC
CASSLGGVVNIQYF
>TRBD2|TRBV7-3|few|TRBJ2-1
TGTGCCAGCAGCTTGAGAACTAGCGCGAACTCCTACAATGAGCAGTTCTTC
CASSLRTSANSYNEQFF
>-|TRBV28|-|TRBJ2-7
TGTGCCAGCAGGCCCTGGGGCGGGTACGAGCAGTACTTC
CASRPWGGYEQYF
>TRBD2|TRBV20-1|-|TRBJ2-7
TGCAGTGCTGTACTAGCGGGGGACCCCTACGAGCAGTACTTC
CSAVLAGDPYEQYF
>-|TRBV4-3|many|TRBJ2-1
TGCGCCAGCAGCCAGTTAGGAGGCCGCAACAATGAGCAGTTCTTC
CASSQLGGRNNEQFF
>TRBD1|TRBV9|-|TRBJ2-1
TGTGCCAGCAGCACGGACAGGGGGTTCTACAATGAGCAGTTCTTC
CASSTDRGFYNEQFF
>TRBD2|TRBV29-1|-|TRBJ2-5
TGCAGCGTTGCGGGGTCGGGGGGTCAAGAGACCCAGTACTTC
CSVAGSGGQETQYF
>-|TRBV20-1|few|TRBJ1-5
TGCAGTGCTAGAGAGCCTAAAGGGGATCAGCCCCAGCATTTT
CSAREPKGDQPQHF
>-|TRBV3-1|-|TRBJ1-3
TGTGCCAGCAGCCAAGTAGTGGCGGACCCTTATACCATATATTTT
CASSQVVADPYTIYF
>TRBD2|TRBV6-1|-|TRBJ2-3
TGTGCCAGCAGTCGTGATGGGACTAGCGGGACTAGCACAGATACGCAGTATTTT
CASSRDGTSGTSTDTQYF
>-|TRBV10-3|-|TRBJ2-7
TGTGCCATCAGTGACAGGGGCTACGAGCAGTACTTC
CAISDRGYEQYF
>-|TRBV19|-|TRBJ2-1
TGTGCCAGTAGTAAGGGGGGCCCTTCCTACAATGAGCAGTTCTTC
CASSKGGPSYNEQFF
>-|TRBV7-9|-|TRBJ2-5
TGTGCCAGCAGCTTAGAAGGACCCGGGGGGACCCAGTACTTC
CASSLEGPGGTQYF
>TRBD1|TRBV5-1|-|TRBJ2-1
TGCGCCAGCAGAGGGACAGGAATATACAATGAGCAGTTCTTC
CASRGTGIYNEQFF
>-|TRBV29-1|few|TRBJ2-5
TGCAGCGTCAGACCACTGGAGACCCAGTACTTC
CSVRPLETQYF
>-|TRBV6-5|-|TRBJ2-3
TGTGCCAGCCAGAGGCCTCCAGCAGATACGCAGTATTTT
CASQRPPADTQYF
>-|TRBV3-1|few|TRBJ1-1
TGTGCCAGCAGCCAAGATGGGGGGGGAGCTTTCTTT
CASSQDGGGAFF
>-|TRBV4-1|-|TRBJ2-1
TGCGCCAGCAGCCAAGACTCAGGCGCTAGCTTTTACAATGAGCAGTTCTTC
CASSQDSGASFYNEQFF
>-|TRBV6-5|-|TRBJ1-1
TGTGCCAGCAGCCGGGACCGAGAAGCTTTCTTT
CASSRDREAFF
>TRBD1|TRBV10-3|-|TRBJ2-5
TGTGCCATCAGTGAGCCGGGACAGGGGGATGAGACCCAGTACTTC
CAISEPGQGDETQYF
>TRBD1|TRBV2|-|TRBJ2-5
TGTGCCAGCACCAGACAGGGGGCGGCCAAGACCCAGTACTTC
CASTRQGAAKTQYF
>-|TRBV7-9|few|TRBJ1-5
TGTGCCAGCAGGCACGAGAGGGTCTTTCGTAGCAATCAGCCCCAGCATTTT
CASRHERVFRSNQPQHF
>-|TRBV7-9|-|TRBJ2-5
TGTGCCAGCAGCTCCTCGGGGGGCACTGAGACCCAGTACTTC
CASSSSGGTETQYF